This T cell receptor beta chain was sequenced during a study of tumor and adjacent non-tumor tissue in lung cancer. At the level of the study: Some 3.9 million productive TCRbeta reads were obtained per sample on average. Study-level results: TCR diversity was significantly greater in tumor than normal lung tissue. Normal lung showed higher cumulative top 100 clone frequency than tumor.

There are 16 residues in the CDR3. Germline V gene data show CDR1 as MNHNS and CDR2 as SASEGT. Details on this clonotype: Its antigen is currently unknown. Its ends do not fully match the called genes, so a read error is possible.

No cell sorting was done before RNA was extracted from the tissue. TCRbeta libraries were built with three rounds of nested PCR, modified from ARM-PCR. Using its own MiXCR run on the multiplex PCR reads, TCRdb lists one record per CDR3 protein. The sample includes around 86,000 distinct CDR3 sequences, 55% to 80% of them seen just once. The clonotype originates from a woman between 40 and 55 years old with non-small cell lung cancer. The chain recombines TRBV6-1 with TRBJ2-3, with 8 bases fitting TRBD1. Sequencing used lung tumor tissue. In DNA, the CDR3 is TGTGCCAGTAGTGAACGTCGGACAGGGAGCACAGATACGCAGTATTTT. It specifies CASSERRTGSTDTQYF.